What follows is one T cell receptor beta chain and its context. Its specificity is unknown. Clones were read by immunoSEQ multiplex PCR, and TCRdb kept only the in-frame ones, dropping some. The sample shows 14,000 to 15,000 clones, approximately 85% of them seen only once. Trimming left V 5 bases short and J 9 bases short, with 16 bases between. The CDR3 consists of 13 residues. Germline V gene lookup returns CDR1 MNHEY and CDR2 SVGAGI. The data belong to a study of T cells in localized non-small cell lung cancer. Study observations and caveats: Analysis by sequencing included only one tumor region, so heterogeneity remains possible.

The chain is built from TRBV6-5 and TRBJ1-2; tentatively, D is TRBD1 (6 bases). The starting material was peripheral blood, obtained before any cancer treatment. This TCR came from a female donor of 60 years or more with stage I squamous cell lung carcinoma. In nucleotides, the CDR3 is TGTGCCAGCAGTGGGGACACCCGCTCCCGCTACACCTTC. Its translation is CASSGDTRSRYTF.